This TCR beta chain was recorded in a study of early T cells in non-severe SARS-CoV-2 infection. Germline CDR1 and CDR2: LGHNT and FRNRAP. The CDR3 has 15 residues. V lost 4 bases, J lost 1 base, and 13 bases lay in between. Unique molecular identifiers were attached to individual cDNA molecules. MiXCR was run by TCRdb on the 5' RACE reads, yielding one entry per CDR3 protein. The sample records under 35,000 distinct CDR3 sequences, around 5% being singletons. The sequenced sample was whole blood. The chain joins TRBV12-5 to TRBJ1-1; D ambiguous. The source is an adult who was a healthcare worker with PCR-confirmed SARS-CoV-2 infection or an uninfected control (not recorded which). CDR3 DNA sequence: TGTGCTAGTGGTTCGGGTCGGGGTCCGAACACTGAAGCTTTCTTT. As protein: CASGSGRGPNTEAFF.